A single sample gave rise to the 29 T cell receptor beta chains below, sequenced in a study of cytomegalovirus exposure and HLA in healthy donors. PCR was performed using 60 Vbeta and 13 Jbeta primers. Profiled with immunoSEQ multiplex PCR; TCRdb holds only in-frame clones, not every one. The data show 180,000 or so clones, with 70% to 90% seen just once and about 9.3% held by the top ten. The sample taken for sequencing was PBMCs. Receptors were obtained from a man aged 18 to 29 in good health and CMV-seropositive.

The chain employs TRBV19 and TRBJ1-2; 10 nucleotides line up with TRBD1. The CDR3 has 16 amino acids. Germline CDR1 and CDR2: LNHDA and SQIVND (reference sequence). Trimming removed 4 bases from V and 10 bases from J; junction bases left unmatched: 15. CDR3 in amino acids: CASSTPFVTGGRTYTF. For the CDR3, the DNA is TGTGCCAGTAGTACCCCGTTCGTGACAGGGGGCCGGACCTACACCTTC. The whole variable domain, filled in from reference TRBV19 and TRBJ1-2, reads DGGITQSPKYLFRKEGQNVTLSCEQNLNHDAMYWYRQDPGQGLRLIYYSQIVNDFQKGDIAEGYSVSREKKESFPLTVTSAQKNPTAFYLCASSTPFVTGGRTYTFGSGTRLTVV.

The chain is built from TRBV4-3 and TRBJ2-3; weak D call: TRBD1 (8 bases). V was clipped by 0 bases and J by 0 bases, with 22 bases between them. The length of the CDR3 is 20 residues. Germline CDR1 LGHNA, CDR2 YSLEER. The CDR3 DNA reads as TGCGCCAGCAGCCAAGATGACAGGGGACTATATTCGTCTAGCACAGATACGCAGTATTTT. Protein product: CASSQDDRGLYSSSTDTQYF.

The V and J genes are TRBV7-2 and TRBJ2-5; TRBD2 aligns across 12 bases. The J segment lost 5 bases and the V segment lost 4 bases, leaving 8 bases of the junction unmatched. The CDR3 sequence is 16 residues long. CDR1 and CDR2 from the germline V gene are SGHTA and FQGNSA. CDR3 in DNA: TGTGCCAGCAGCTCGATACTAGCGGGGGGCCGGGAGACCCAGTACTTC. Protein: CASSSILAGGRETQYF. Full variable domain (remainder filled in from reference TRBV7-2 and TRBJ2-5): GAGVSQSPSNKVTEKGKDVELRCDPISGHTALYWYRQSLGQGLEFLIYFQGNSAPDKSGLPSDRFSAERTGGSVSTLTIQRTQQEDSAVYLCASSSILAGGRETQYFGPGTRLLVL.

Turning to this clone: Other DNA sequences within the sample encode an identical CDR3. The gene calls are TRBV29-1 and TRBJ2-3; 10 positions agree with TRBD2. Germline CDR1 reads SQVTM; CDR2 reads ANQGSEA. The CDR3 is 16 amino acids. V gave up 8 bases and J gave up 3 bases; unmatched junction bases: 14. The CDR3 coding sequence is TGCAGCCTTTTGAGGGGAACTAGCGGGGCTACAGATACGCAGTATTTT. Translation gives CSLLRGTSGATDTQYF.

This clone was picked up a small number of times. This chain uses TRBV4-1 with TRBJ1-2, with D perhaps matching TRBD1 (6 bases). The CDR3 runs to 14 residues. The V end lost 1 base, the J end lost 2 bases, and 8 bases lay between the germline ends. The V gene's germline CDR1 is MGHRA and CDR2 YSYEKL. The CDR3 region is CASSQVRGNYGYTF. The CDR3 DNA is TGCGCCAGCAGCCAAGTGAGGGGGAACTATGGCTACACCTTC.

V is TRBV9 and J is TRBJ2-5; D possibly corresponds to TRBD2 (5 bases). V was cut by 4 bases and J by 0 bases, with 16 bases left in between. The germline gives CDR1 SGDLS, CDR2 YYNGEE. The CDR3 length is 16 residues. The CDR3 protein is CASSPGVGGHQETQYF. The DNA for the CDR3 is TGTGCCAGCAGCCCGGGCGTAGGAGGCCACCAAGAGACCCAGTACTTC.

The J gene is TRBJ2-7, the V gene TRBV15, with TRBD1 as a possible D gene (6 bases). The CDR3 has 13 residues. Germline V gene sequence: CDR1 LNHNV, CDR2 YYDKDF (reference sequence). V was trimmed by 5 bases and J by 2 bases, leaving 10 bases between them. The CDR3 DNA follows: TGTGCCACCAGCGTAAACAGGGCCTACGAGCAGTACTTC. Protein product: CATSVNRAYEQYF.

The chain is built from TRBV11-2 and TRBJ1-1; D is unresolved. There are 15 residues in the CDR3. CDR1 is SGHAT, CDR2 FQNNGV, per germline. Trimming shortened V by 5 bases and J by 1 base, and 14 bases separated the two germline ends. The CDR3 bases are TGTGCCAGCAGCACAGCCCGCGCAGCGAACACTGAAGCTTTCTTT. Residues: CASSTARAANTEAFF.

This chain connects TRBV6-1 to TRBJ1-3; D is uncertain. The CDR3 is made up of 13 amino acids. CDR1 and CDR2 (germline): MNHNS, SASEGT. The V gene lost 5 bases and the J gene lost 2 bases, with 7 bases spanning the gap. The CDR3 here is CASSLTAGNTIYF. The DNA of the CDR3 is TGTGCCAGCAGTTTAACTGCTGGAAACACCATATATTTT.

In DNA form, the CDR3 reads TGTGCCAGCAGTGAAGCGGGTTATGGCTACACCTTC. It codes for CASSEAGYGYTF. The gene calls are TRBV6-5 and TRBJ1-2; D is unresolved. The CDR3 totals 12 residues. Trimming removed 5 bases at V and 5 bases at J, with 9 bases between. The germline V gene has CDR1 MNHEY and CDR2 SVGAGI.

This chain links TRBV5-6 with TRBJ2-6; D unclear. The CDR3 spans 13 residues. Germline assignment: CDR1 SGHDT and CDR2 YYEEEE. Deletions cut 4 bases from V and 5 bases from J, with 7 bases between. Written as DNA, the CDR3 is TGTGCCAGCAGCATCGTCCGGGCCAACGTCCTGACTTTC. It codes for CASSIVRANVLTF.

V usage is TRBV7-9 and J usage is TRBJ1-1; D is unresolved. This CDR3 comprises 11 residues. The germline CDR1 and CDR2 sequences are SEHNR and FQNEAQ (reference sequence). Trimming shortened V by 2 bases and J by 6 bases, and 4 bases separated the two germline ends. This CDR3 is CASSLSPEAFF. The CDR3 nucleotides are TGTGCCAGCAGCTTAAGCCCTGAAGCTTTCTTT.

The chain is built from TRBV7-9 and TRBJ1-2; possible D gene TRBD1, 6 bases. CDR1 is SEHNR, CDR2 FQNEAQ, per germline (reference sequence). Trimming removed 4 bases at V and 4 bases at J, with 13 bases between. The CDR3 length is 14 residues. CDR3 sequence (DNA): TGTGCCAGCAGCTCACAGGGCTCAACCTATGGCTACACCTTC. As protein: CASSSQGSTYGYTF.

The chain combines TRBV6-4 with TRBJ1-2, with TRBD1 matching over 7 bases. This CDR3 spans 15 amino acids. Trimming took 6 bases from V and 1 from J; bases not matched to a gene: 8. The germline gives CDR1 MRHNA, CDR2 SNTAGT. The CDR3 coding sequence is TGTGCCAGCAGGCCATCCGGACAGGTTAACTATGGCTACACCTTC. Residues: CASRPSGQVNYGYTF.

The chain carries TRBV6-1 and TRBJ1-4; TRBD1 matches at 7 bases. CDR1 is MNHNS, CDR2 SASEGT, per germline. The V gene end was trimmed by 6 bases and the J gene end by 3 bases; junction bases not matched to a gene: 7. CDR3 size: 15 residues. CDR3 residues: CASRLTQGANEKLFF. The CDR3 region has the DNA TGTGCCAGCAGACTTACCCAGGGGGCTAATGAAAAACTGTTTTTT.

The rearrangement joins TRBV7-6 to TRBJ2-7, with 7 bases identical to TRBD1. CDR1 is SGHVS, CDR2 FNYEAQ, per germline. The CDR3 consists of 13 residues. Unmatched junction bases numbered 3, after V lost 4 bases and J lost 3 bases. The CDR3 DNA reads as TGTGCCAGCAGCTCATACAGGGGCTACGAGCAGTACTTC. This sequence encodes CASSSYRGYEQYF.

The chain uses TRBV5-1 and TRBJ2-5; D call uncertain. The germline V and J ends were trimmed by 6 bases and 0 bases, with 15 bases remaining between them. This CDR3 contains 15 residues. Germline assignment: CDR1 SGHRS and CDR2 YFSETQ. CDR3 nucleotides: TGCGCCAGCACCCAAATTCCCGACAACCAAGAGACCCAGTACTTC. Translated, it gives CASTQIPDNQETQYF.

This chain uses TRBV27 with TRBJ2-7; D is unresolved. V dropped 5 bases and J dropped 1 base, with 15 bases sitting between them. Germline loops: CDR1 MNHEY, CDR2 SMNVEV (reference sequence). The CDR3 totals 15 residues. The CDR3 bases are TGTGCCAGCAGTACCCGGTTTTCCGGGTCCTACGAGCAGTACTTC. It translates to CASSTRFSGSYEQYF.

The gene calls are TRBV10-1 and TRBJ2-7; maybe TRBD1 (6 bases). The V gene's germline CDR1 is WNHNN and CDR2 SYGVQD (reference sequence). With 4 bases removed from V and 1 base from J, the gap between germline ends came to 11 bases. This CDR3 contains 14 residues. For the CDR3, the DNA is TGCGCCAGCAGTGGGACAGCCGATTCCTACGAGCAGTACTTC. As protein: CASSGTADSYEQYF.

This chain links TRBV5-6 with TRBJ1-2; D uncertain. The CDR3 extends over 16 amino acids. In germline, CDR1 is SGHDT, CDR2 YYEEEE. Trimming cost V 4 bases and J 7 bases, with 23 bases left between them. DNA of the CDR3: TGTGCCAGCAGCAACACTCCTTCGGCCGAGGTCGGTGGCTACACCTTC. Translation: CASSNTPSAEVGGYTF.

The chain links TRBV7-9 to TRBJ2-7; tentative D call: TRBD2 (5 bases). The germline CDR1 and CDR2 sequences are SEHNR and FQNEAQ (reference sequence). The CDR3 length is 13 residues. V lost 2 bases and J 2 bases, leaving 7 bases between the germline ends. DNA for the CDR3: TGTGCCAGCAGCTTACCCGGGGCCTACGAGCAGTACTTC. This gives the protein CASSLPGAYEQYF.

The rearrangement joins TRBV30 to TRBJ2-2; 7 bases match TRBD1. The CDR3 is made up of 15 amino acids. Per germline, CDR1 GTSNPN and CDR2 SVGIG (reference sequence). After removal of 3 bases from V and 1 base from J, the junction contained 5 bases not matched to a gene. CDR3 coding DNA: TGTGCCTGGAGACCGACAGGGTGGAACACCGGGGAGCTGTTTTTT. Its protein is CAWRPTGWNTGELFF.

This clone was counted once. This rearrangement joins TRBV20-1 to TRBJ1-2, with TRBD1 matching 7 bases. Germline CDR1 and CDR2: DFQATT and SNEGSKA (reference sequence). The CDR3 spans 11 residues. Trimming took 6 bases from V and 5 from J; bases not matched to a gene: 3. CDR3 region: CSAKQGYGYTF. CDR3 coding DNA: TGCAGTGCAAAACAGGGGTATGGCTACACCTTC.

This chain joins TRBV7-3 and TRBJ2-3, with 8 bases identical to TRBD2. CDR1 is SGHTA and CDR2 is FQGTGA in the germline V gene. The V gene end was trimmed by 2 bases and the J gene end by 4 bases; junction bases not matched to a gene: 5. The CDR3 covers 15 residues. This chain's CDR3 is CASSLAGGHADTQYF. In DNA, the CDR3 is TGTGCCAGCAGCTTAGCGGGGGGCCACGCAGATACGCAGTATTTT.

This rearrangement joins TRBV2 to TRBJ1-1; 7 bases are a match to TRBD1. The junction had 7 bases not matched to a gene; V was cut back by 4 bases and J by 5 bases. This CDR3 contains 14 residues. CDR1 and CDR2 from the germline V gene are SNHLY and FYNNEI. CDR3 region: CASSGQGILTEAFF. The CDR3, as DNA: TGTGCCAGCAGTGGACAGGGTATCTTGACTGAAGCTTTCTTT. The complete variable domain, with remaining parts taken from reference TRBV2 and TRBJ1-1, reads EPEVTQTPSHQVTQMGQEVILRCVPISNHLYFYWYRQILGQKVEFLVSFYNNEISEKSEIFDDQFSVERPDGSNFTLKIRSTKLEDSAMYFCASSGQGILTEAFFGQGTRLTVV.

This chain uses TRBV7-2 with TRBJ2-5; a possible D gene is TRBD1 (6 bases). The end of the DNA fits TRBJ2-7 better, so the J call may be wrong. CDR1 is SGHTA, CDR2 FQGNSA, per germline. The CDR3 is 15 amino acids. In DNA form, the CDR3 reads TGTGCCAGCAGCTTAGGACAGGTTCCAGGCTACGAGCAGTACTTC. Protein product: CASSLGQVPGYEQYF.

The V call is TRBV11-2, the J call TRBJ2-7; 9 nucleotides line up with TRBD1. The CDR3 spans 17 residues. The V and J ends lost 0 bases and 1 base, in that order; junction bases with no gene match: 7. CDR1 is SGHAT and CDR2 is FQNNGV in the germline V gene. In DNA form, the CDR3 reads TGTGCCAGCAGCTTAGATCCCGCCGGGACAGGGTCCTACGAGCAGTACTTC. Residues: CASSLDPAGTGSYEQYF.

Written as DNA, the CDR3 is TGTGCCAGCAGCGGGGTCCAAGAGACCCAGTACTTC. Translating gives CASSGVQETQYF. This chain links TRBV27 with TRBJ2-5; weak D call: TRBD2 (5 bases). This CDR3 comprises 12 residues. Trimming cost V 6 bases and J 1 base, with 6 bases left between them. Germline V gene sequence: CDR1 MNHEY, CDR2 SMNVEV (reference sequence).

This clone was detected a few times. V and J are TRBV6-5 and TRBJ1-4; D not resolved. The CDR3 has 13 amino acids. The V and J ends lost 5 bases and 7 bases respectively, with 11 bases between them. Germline-derived CDR1 and CDR2 are MNHEY and SVGAGI. For the CDR3, the DNA is TGTGCCAGCAGTATTGGAGTTCCTGAAAAACTGTTTTTT. Protein sequence: CASSIGVPEKLFF.